This is a list of T cell receptor beta chains from one sample in a study of T cell responses to AZD1222 COVID-19 vaccine. Measured with immunoSEQ multiplex PCR; TCRdb has only the in-frame clones, and not every one. The repertoire holds roughly 93,000 clones, with approximately 86% as singletons. Source: peripheral blood, taken on day 0 of AZD1222 vaccination. Receptors were obtained from an adult in good health. Each CDR3 is given with its conserved first and last residue. D genes are given only for firm matches. Size is omitted from some rows. Given values are once, few, many or a class for expanded clones.

clone size	D gene	V gene	J gene	CDR3 protein	CDR3 DNA
-	TRBD1	TRBV15	TRBJ1-3	CATSRVTDRVGNTIYF	TGTGCCACCAGCAGAGTGACCGACAGGGTTGGAAACACCATATATTTT
once	TRBD2	TRBV19	TRBJ2-2	CASSIAGGNTGELFF	TGTGCCAGTAGTATAGCGGGGGGGAACACCGGGGAGCTGTTTTTT
-	-	TRBV7-2	TRBJ2-7	CASSLLLGVTSFKFYEQYF	TGTGCCAGCAGCTTATTACTCGGGGTGACGAGCTTCAAGTTCTACGAGCAGTACTTC
-	-	TRBV6-5	TRBJ1-1	CASSTGTFSTEAFF	TGTGCCAGCAGCACAGGGACTTTTAGCACTGAAGCTTTCTTT
-	-	TRBV11-1	TRBJ1-1	CASSPGGSDAEAFF	TGTGCCAGCAGCCCGGGGGGGAGTGACGCTGAAGCTTTCTTT
-	-	TRBV5-6	TRBJ2-7	CASSLRQNQRNEQYF	TGTGCCAGCAGCTTAAGACAAAACCAAAGGAACGAGCAGTACTTC
-	-	TRBV1	TRBJ1-5	CTSSRPTGFNQPQHF	TGCACCAGCAGCCGCCCGACAGGGTTCAATCAGCCCCAGCATTTT
-	TRBD1	TRBV19	TRBJ1-1	CASSIRGQVRTEAFF	TGTGCCAGTAGTATCCGCGGACAGGTCCGAACTGAAGCTTTCTTT
few	-	TRBV6-1	TRBJ2-5	CASSEIRGETQYF	TGTGCCAGCAGTGAAATCCGGGGGGAGACCCAGTACTTC
few	TRBD1	TRBV4-1	TRBJ1-5	CASSQVRGAGDQPQHF	TGCGCCAGCAGCCAAGTCAGGGGGGCGGGTGATCAGCCCCAGCATTTT
-	TRBD1	TRBV12-3/TRBV12-4	TRBJ1-5	CASSQGQQPQHF	TGTGCCAGCAGCCAGGGACAGCAGCCCCAGCATTTT
few	TRBD1	TRBV14	TRBJ2-7	CASSQSPRTGAYEQYF	TGTGCCAGCAGCCAATCCCCCCGGACAGGGGCCTACGAGCAGTACTTC
-	TRBD2	TRBV29-1	TRBJ2-1	CSAAQPRGEQFF	TGCAGCGCCGCCCAACCGCGGGGGGAGCAGTTCTTC
few	-	TRBV7-9	TRBJ1-2	CASSLAAGYTF	TGTGCCAGCAGCTTAGCGGCTGGCTACACCTTC
-	TRBD2	TRBV18	TRBJ2-2	CASSRPSGGTGELFF	TGTGCCAGCTCCAGACCTAGCGGGGGAACCGGGGAGCTGTTTTTT
-	TRBD2	TRBV2	TRBJ2-1	CASRAPVSGGHNEQFF	TGTGCCAGCAGAGCCCCCGTAAGCGGGGGACATAATGAGCAGTTCTTC
-	TRBD1	TRBV6-5	TRBJ1-1	CASRDRVLTEAFF	TGTGCCAGCAGGGACAGGGTTTTGACTGAAGCTTTCTTT
-	TRBD1	TRBV6-6	TRBJ1-6	CASSYGGQGNSPLHF	TGTGCCAGCAGTTACGGGGGACAGGGGAATTCACCCCTCCACTTT
-	-	TRBV19	TRBJ1-6	CASAPTGRNSPLHF	TGTGCCAGTGCCCCAACGGGGAGGAATTCACCCCTCCACTTT
-	-	TRBV5-4	TRBJ1-1	CASSLGSGTEAFF	TGTGCCAGCAGCTTGGGGTCGGGCACTGAAGCTTTCTTT
-	TRBD1	TRBV7-2	TRBJ1-2	CASSPRDRGPIGYTF	TGTGCCAGCAGCCCAAGGGACAGGGGGCCTATCGGCTACACCTTC
-	TRBD2	TRBV7-3	TRBJ2-1	CAVKGAPVSSGMYNEQFF	TGTGCCGTAAAAGGCGCCCCAGTTTCGAGCGGGATGTACAATGAGCAGTTCTTC